Presented here are 18 T cell receptor beta chains from one specimen sequenced in a study of shared clonotypes between healthy human individuals. Data came from immunoSEQ multiplex PCR; TCRdb stores just in-frame clones and leaves some out. The sample has about 580,000 clones; 95% to 98% are singletons. Positive CCR7 selection of CD45RO-negative cells yielded the naive CD8 cells, and terminally differentiated effector memory CD45RA+ cells were excluded. Specimen: naive CD8+ T cells sorted from blood. Every receptor here comes from a young man in good health.

This rearrangement joins TRBV7-2 to TRBJ2-1; no firm D call. V lost 4 bases and J 8 bases, leaving 9 bases between the germline ends. The CDR3 contains 12 residues. Germline V gene sequence: CDR1 SGHTA, CDR2 FQGNSA. In DNA form, the CDR3 reads TGTGCCAGCAGCTATACGCTGTATGAGCAGTTCTTC. Protein: CASSYTLYEQFF.

This rearrangement joins TRBV28 to TRBJ1-5; D might be TRBD1 (6 bases). The CDR3 contains 14 residues. Germline-derived CDR1 and CDR2 are MDHEN and SYDVKM. Trimming pared 8 bases from V and 12 bases from J, leaving 23 bases between. The CDR3 region has the DNA TGTGCCAGCGACTCCGGGACACCACTCGAAAACCAGCATTTT. It yields the protein CASDSGTPLENQHF. The variable domain in full, completed from reference TRBV28 and TRBJ1-5, reads DVKVTQSSRYLVKRTGEKVFLECVQDMDHENMFWYRQDPGLGLRLIYFSYDVKMKEKGDIPEGYSVSREKKERFSLILESASTNQTSMYLCASDSGTPLENQHFGDGTRLSIL.

The chain recombines TRBV27 with TRBJ1-5; TRBD1 might be the D (5 bases). The V and J ends lost 0 bases and 6 bases respectively, with 9 bases between them. The CDR3 has 14 residues. Germline V gene lookup returns CDR1 MNHEY and CDR2 SMNVEV (reference sequence). DNA for the CDR3: TGTGCCAGCAGTTTATCGGGGCTTGGTCAGCCCCAGCATTTT. Amino acids: CASSLSGLGQPQHF.

V gene TRBV5-1 combines with J gene TRBJ2-7; 9 bases agree with TRBD2. The germline V gene has CDR1 SGHRS and CDR2 YFSETQ. The ends lost 0 bases at V and 4 bases at J; junction bases unmatched: 8. The CDR3 has 16 amino acids. This CDR3 reads CASSLALAGTFYEQYF. CDR3 in DNA: TGCGCCAGCAGCTTGGCCCTAGCGGGGACCTTTTACGAGCAGTACTTC.

The chain carries TRBV29-1 and TRBJ2-7, with D maybe TRBD1 (5 bases). This CDR3 region has 12 residues. CDR1 and CDR2 from the germline V gene are SQVTM and ANQGSEA. Trimming removed 4 bases at V and 3 bases at J, with 10 bases between. This CDR3 reads CSVGQSNYEQYF. The CDR3 nucleotides are TGCAGCGTTGGACAGTCCAACTACGAGCAGTACTTC.

This clone has a handful of counts. The chain recombines TRBV27 with TRBJ2-7; D is possibly TRBD2 (5 bases). V was cut by 5 bases and J by 3 bases, with 20 bases left in between. Germline values: CDR1 MNHEY, CDR2 SMNVEV (reference sequence). This CDR3 is 16 amino acids long. This CDR3 reads CASSPLDYLSNYEQYF. The CDR3 bases are TGTGCCAGCAGTCCCCTTGACTATTTATCAAACTACGAGCAGTACTTC.

The V call is TRBV5-4, the J call TRBJ2-4, with D perhaps TRBD1 (5 bases). The length of the CDR3 is 17 residues. Trimming cost V 1 base and J 3 bases, with 17 bases left between them. Looked up from germline, CDR1 is SGHNT and CDR2 is YYREEE (reference sequence). Here the CDR3 DNA reads TGTGCCAGCAGCTTGTTTGGGGCAGGGTCGGGCAAAAACATTCAGTACTTC. Protein product: CASSLFGAGSGKNIQYF.

V is TRBV7-8 and J is TRBJ1-2; TRBD1 matches at 9 bases. V lost 1 base, J lost 3 bases, and 0 bases stayed unmatched. The CDR3 spans 14 residues. Germline V gives CDR1 SGHVS, CDR2 FQNEAQ. CDR3 bases: TGTGCCAGCAGCTTAGGACAGGGGGACTATGGCTACACCTTC. Its translation is CASSLGQGDYGYTF. Combining the CDR3 with reference TRBV7-8 and TRBJ1-2 gives the whole variable domain GAGVSQSPRYKVAKRGQDVALRCDPISGHVSLFWYQQALGQGPEFLTYFQNEAQLDKSGLPSDRFFAERPEGSVSTLKIQRTQQEDSAVYLCASSLGQGDYGYTFGSGTRLTVV.

The DNA of the CDR3 is TGCGCCAGCAGCCAAGACCGCCATGGAAACACTGAAGCTTTCTTT. Amino acid sequence: CASSQDRHGNTEAFF. The chain combines TRBV4-3 with TRBJ1-1; D remains ambiguous. The germline V gene encodes CDR1 LGHNA and CDR2 YSLEER. V was pared by 0 bases and J by 2 bases, with 10 bases between. The CDR3 totals 15 residues.

The chain recombines TRBV7-9 with TRBJ2-7, with 9 bases matching TRBD1. The CDR3 totals 16 residues. The J segment lost 3 bases and the V segment lost 5 bases, leaving 11 bases of the junction unmatched. From germline, CDR1 is SEHNR and CDR2 FQNEAQ (reference sequence). The CDR3 loop is CASSQAGTGFNYEQYF. The CDR3 DNA reads as TGTGCCAGCAGCCAGGCGGGGACAGGGTTTAACTACGAGCAGTACTTC.

V is TRBV27 and J is TRBJ2-7, with D possibly being TRBD1 or TRBD2 (5 bases each). This CDR3 spans 15 amino acids. Germline V lookup: CDR1 MNHEY, CDR2 SMNVEV (reference sequence). V was cut by 2 bases and J by 2 bases, with 13 bases left in between. The CDR3 loop is CASSLRGGGPYEQYF. CDR3 in DNA: TGTGCCAGCAGTTTAAGGGGCGGAGGTCCCTACGAGCAGTACTTC.

This chain connects TRBV5-1 to TRBJ1-1; possibly TRBD1 for D (5 bases). V gave up 0 bases and J gave up 0 bases, with 15 bases separating them. CDR1 is SGHRS and CDR2 is YFSETQ in the germline V gene. This CDR3 has 17 residues. CDR3 bases: TGCGCCAGCAGCTTGGCCGTACAGGCCTATATGAACACTGAAGCTTTCTTT. Protein product: CASSLAVQAYMNTEAFF.

V and J are TRBV10-3 and TRBJ2-7; possibly TRBD2 for D (6 bases). Germline V gene sequence: CDR1 ENHRY, CDR2 SYGVKD. Trimming stripped 11 bases from V and 0 bases from J, with 14 bases between. The CDR3 covers 13 residues. The CDR3 loop reads CAARDSGSYEQYF. The CDR3 DNA reads TGTGCCGCCCGGGATAGCGGCTCCTACGAGCAGTACTTC.

The chain combines TRBV18 with TRBJ1-2, with a tentative D call TRBD1 (5 bases). The CDR3 is 15 amino acids. The V gene lost 3 bases and the J gene lost 5 bases, with 16 bases spanning the gap. Germline CDR1 reads KGHSH; CDR2 reads LQKENI. The CDR3 region has the DNA TGTGCCAGCTCACCTTCCGCGGAGGGGCCTTATGGCTACACCTTC. This sequence encodes CASSPSAEGPYGYTF. Combining the CDR3 with reference TRBV18 and TRBJ1-2 gives the whole variable domain NAGVMQNPRHLVRRRGQEARLRCSPMKGHSHVYWYRQLPEEGLKFMVYLQKENIIDESGMPKERFSAEFPKEGPSILRIQQVVRGDSAAYFCASSPSAEGPYGYTFGSGTRLTVV.

The chain joins TRBV7-9 to TRBJ2-2; D is unresolved. This CDR3 spans 14 amino acids. V was clipped by 4 bases and J by 5 bases, with 11 bases between them. Germline-derived CDR1 and CDR2 are SEHNR and FQNEAQ (reference sequence). CDR3 amino acids: CASSSSGETGELFF. CDR3 bases: TGTGCCAGCAGCTCATCGGGTGAGACCGGGGAGCTGTTTTTT.

In its sample, this clone was seen once. This chain joins TRBV7-6 and TRBJ1-1; the D is unclear. Looked up from germline, CDR1 is SGHVS and CDR2 is FNYEAQ. This CDR3 comprises 15 residues. Trimming pared 8 bases from V and 1 base from J, leaving 17 bases between. CDR3 residues: CASVKIAMKNTEAFF. The DNA for the CDR3 is TGTGCCAGCGTTAAGATTGCTATGAAGAACACTGAAGCTTTCTTT.

The chain employs TRBV4-1 and TRBJ2-7; 8 bases map to TRBD2. The CDR3 consists of 14 residues. Germline V gives CDR1 MGHRA, CDR2 YSYEKL. V shed 1 base and J 5 bases; nucleotides not matched to a gene: 4. CDR3 region: CASSQAGGINEQYF. Here the CDR3 DNA reads TGCGCCAGCAGCCAAGCGGGAGGGATCAACGAGCAGTACTTC.

The V gene is TRBV2, the J gene TRBJ2-7; 10 nucleotides match TRBD2. The CDR3 spans 16 residues. The V gene's germline CDR1 is SNHLY and CDR2 FYNNEI. The V and J ends lost 0 bases and 7 bases, in that order; junction bases with no gene match: 9. The CDR3 loop is CASSEASGRTLWEQYF. DNA of the CDR3: TGTGCCAGCAGTGAAGCTAGCGGGAGGACCCTCTGGGAGCAGTACTTC.